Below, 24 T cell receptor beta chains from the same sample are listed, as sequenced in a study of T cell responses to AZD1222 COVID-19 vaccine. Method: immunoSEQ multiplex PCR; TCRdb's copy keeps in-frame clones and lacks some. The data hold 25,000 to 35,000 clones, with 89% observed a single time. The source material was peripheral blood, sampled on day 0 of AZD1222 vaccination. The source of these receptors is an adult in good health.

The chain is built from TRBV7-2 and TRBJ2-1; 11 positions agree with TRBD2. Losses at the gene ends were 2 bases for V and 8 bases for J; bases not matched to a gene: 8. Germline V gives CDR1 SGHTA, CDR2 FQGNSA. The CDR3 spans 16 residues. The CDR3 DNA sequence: TGTGCCAGCAGCTTACGGGGTAGCGGGAGGGACGATGAGCAGTTCTTC. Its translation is CASSLRGSGRDDEQFF.

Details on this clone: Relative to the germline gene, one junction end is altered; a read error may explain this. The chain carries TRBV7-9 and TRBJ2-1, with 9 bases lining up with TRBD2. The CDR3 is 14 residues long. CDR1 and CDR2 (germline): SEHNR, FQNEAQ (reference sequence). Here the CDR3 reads CASSLAGFYNEQFF. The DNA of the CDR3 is TGTGCCAGCAGCCTAGCGGGATTCTACAATGAGCAGTTCTTC.

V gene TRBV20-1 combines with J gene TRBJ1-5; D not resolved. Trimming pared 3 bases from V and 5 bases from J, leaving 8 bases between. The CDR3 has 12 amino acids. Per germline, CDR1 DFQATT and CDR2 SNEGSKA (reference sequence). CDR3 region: CSASFGDQPQHF. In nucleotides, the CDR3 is TGCAGTGCTAGTTTTGGGGATCAGCCCCAGCATTTT.

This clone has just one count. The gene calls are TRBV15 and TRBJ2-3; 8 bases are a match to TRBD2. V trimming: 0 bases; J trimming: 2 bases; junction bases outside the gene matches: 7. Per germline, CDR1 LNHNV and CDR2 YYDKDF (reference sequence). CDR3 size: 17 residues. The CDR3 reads CATSRDLAGGYTDTQYF. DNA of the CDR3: TGTGCCACCAGCAGAGATTTGGCGGGAGGTTACACAGATACGCAGTATTTT.

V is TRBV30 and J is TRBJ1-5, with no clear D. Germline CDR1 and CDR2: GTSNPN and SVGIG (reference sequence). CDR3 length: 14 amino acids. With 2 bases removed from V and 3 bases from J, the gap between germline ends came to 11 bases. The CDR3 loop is CAWSFGGDNQPQHF. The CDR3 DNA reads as TGTGCCTGGAGTTTCGGAGGAGACAATCAGCCCCAGCATTTT.

CDR3 protein: CASSIRTSGNTGELFF. DNA of the CDR3: TGTGCCAGCAGCATCCGGACTAGCGGGAACACCGGGGAGCTGTTTTTT. The chain uses TRBV9 and TRBJ2-2; 10 nucleotides agree with TRBD2. V was clipped by 4 bases and J by 1 base; unmatched bases: 4. This CDR3 contains 16 residues. CDR1 and CDR2 from the germline V gene are SGDLS and YYNGEE.

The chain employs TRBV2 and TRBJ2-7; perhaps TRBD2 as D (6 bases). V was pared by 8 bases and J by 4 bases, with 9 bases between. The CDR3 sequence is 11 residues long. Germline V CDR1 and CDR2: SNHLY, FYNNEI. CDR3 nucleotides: TGTGCCAGCCTACTAGCTTACGAGCAGTACTTC. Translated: CASLLAYEQYF.

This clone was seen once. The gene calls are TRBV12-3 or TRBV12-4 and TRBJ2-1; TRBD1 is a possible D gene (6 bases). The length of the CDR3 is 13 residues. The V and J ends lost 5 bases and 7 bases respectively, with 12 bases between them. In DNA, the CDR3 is TGTGCCAGCAGTCAGGACAGTTTGAATGAGCAGTTCTTC. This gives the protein CASSQDSLNEQFF.

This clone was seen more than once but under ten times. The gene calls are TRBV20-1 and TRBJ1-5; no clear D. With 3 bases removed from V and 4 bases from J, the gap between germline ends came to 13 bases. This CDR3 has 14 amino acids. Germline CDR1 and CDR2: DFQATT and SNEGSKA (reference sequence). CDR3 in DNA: TGCAGTGCTAGTAAGGGTCTAGGTAATCAGCCCCAGCATTTT. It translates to CSASKGLGNQPQHF.

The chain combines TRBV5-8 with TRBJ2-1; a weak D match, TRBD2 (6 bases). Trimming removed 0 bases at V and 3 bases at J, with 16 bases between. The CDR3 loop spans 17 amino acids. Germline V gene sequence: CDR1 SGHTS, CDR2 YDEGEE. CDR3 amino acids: CASSLGGASAYYNEQFF. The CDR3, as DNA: TGTGCCAGCAGCTTGGGCGGGGCTAGCGCCTACTACAATGAGCAGTTCTTC.

In nucleotides, the CDR3 is TGTGCCAGCAGCTTGGAGGGGGGGCACAATCAGCCCCAGCATTTT. Protein sequence: CASSLEGGHNQPQHF. The rearrangement uses TRBV5-6 and TRBJ1-5, with D possibly matching TRBD1 (6 bases). Germline assignment: CDR1 SGHDT and CDR2 YYEEEE. The CDR3 has 15 amino acids. Trimming took 0 bases from V and 3 from J, leaving 10 bases between them. The entire variable domain, with the rest obtained from reference TRBV5-6 and TRBJ1-5, is as follows: DAGVTQSPTHLIKTRGQQVTLRCSPKSGHDTVSWYQQALGQGPQFIFQYYEEEERQRGNFPDRFSGHQFPNYSSELNVNALLLGDSALYLCASSLEGGHNQPQHFGDGTRLSIL.

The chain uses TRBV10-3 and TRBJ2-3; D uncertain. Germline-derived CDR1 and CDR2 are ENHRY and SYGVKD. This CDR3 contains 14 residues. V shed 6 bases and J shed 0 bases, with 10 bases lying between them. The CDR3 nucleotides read TGTGCCATCAGCCCGGCGACCAGCACAGATACGCAGTATTTT. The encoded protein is CAISPATSTDTQYF.

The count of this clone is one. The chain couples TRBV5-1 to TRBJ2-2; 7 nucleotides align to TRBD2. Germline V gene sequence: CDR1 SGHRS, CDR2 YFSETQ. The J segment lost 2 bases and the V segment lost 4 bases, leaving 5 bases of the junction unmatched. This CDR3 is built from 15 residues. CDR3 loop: CASSPGTTNTGELFF. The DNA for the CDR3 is TGCGCCAGCAGCCCCGGGACTACAAACACCGGGGAGCTGTTTTTT.

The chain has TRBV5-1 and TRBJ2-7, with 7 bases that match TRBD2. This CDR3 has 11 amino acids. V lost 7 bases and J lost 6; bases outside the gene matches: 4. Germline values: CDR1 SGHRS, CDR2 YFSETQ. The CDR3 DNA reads TGCGCCAGCTTTGGGGGGGGCGAGCAGTACTTC. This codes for CASFGGGEQYF. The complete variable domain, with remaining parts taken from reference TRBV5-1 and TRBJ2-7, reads KAGVTQTPRYLIKTRGQQVTLSCSPISGHRSVSWYQQTPGQGLQFLFEYFSETQRNKGNFPGRFSGRQFSNSRSEMNVSTLELGDSALYLCASFGGGEQYFGPGTRLTVT.

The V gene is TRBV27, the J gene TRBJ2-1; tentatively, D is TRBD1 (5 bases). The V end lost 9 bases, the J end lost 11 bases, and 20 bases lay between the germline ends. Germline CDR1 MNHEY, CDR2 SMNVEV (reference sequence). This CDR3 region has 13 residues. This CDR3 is CASWRSTTGKQFF. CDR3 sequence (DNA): TGTGCCAGTTGGCGATCTACTACAGGAAAGCAGTTCTTC.

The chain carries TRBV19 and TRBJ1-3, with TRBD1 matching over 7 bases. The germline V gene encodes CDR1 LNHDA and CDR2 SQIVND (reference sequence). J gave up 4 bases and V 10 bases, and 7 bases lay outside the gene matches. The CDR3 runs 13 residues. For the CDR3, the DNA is TGTGCCACACAGGGGTCCGGAGGAAACACCATATATTTT. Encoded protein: CATQGSGGNTIYF.

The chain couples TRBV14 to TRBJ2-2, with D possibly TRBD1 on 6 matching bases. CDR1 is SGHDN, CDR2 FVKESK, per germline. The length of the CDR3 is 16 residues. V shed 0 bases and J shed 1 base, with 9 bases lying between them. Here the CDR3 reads CASSQDTGWNTGELFF. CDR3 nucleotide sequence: TGTGCCAGCAGCCAAGACACAGGGTGGAACACCGGGGAGCTGTTTTTT.

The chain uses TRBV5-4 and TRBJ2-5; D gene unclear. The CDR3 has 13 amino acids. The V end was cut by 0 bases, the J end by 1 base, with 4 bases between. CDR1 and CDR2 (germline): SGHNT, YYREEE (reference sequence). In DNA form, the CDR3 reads TGTGCCAGCAGCTTGGGGCGCCAAGAGACCCAGTACTTC. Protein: CASSLGRQETQYF. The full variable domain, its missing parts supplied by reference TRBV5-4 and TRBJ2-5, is ETGVTQSPTHLIKTRGQQVTLRCSSQSGHNTVSWYQQALGQGPQFIFQYYREEENGRGNFPPRFSGLQFPNYSSELNVNALELDDSALYLCASSLGRQETQYFGPGTRLLVL.

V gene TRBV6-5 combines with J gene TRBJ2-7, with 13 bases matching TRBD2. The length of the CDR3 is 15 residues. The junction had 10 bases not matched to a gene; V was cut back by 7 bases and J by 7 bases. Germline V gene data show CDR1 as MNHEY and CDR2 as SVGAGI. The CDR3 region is CASTKPGLAGSEQYF. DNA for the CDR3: TGTGCCAGCACCAAACCGGGACTAGCGGGAAGTGAGCAGTACTTC.

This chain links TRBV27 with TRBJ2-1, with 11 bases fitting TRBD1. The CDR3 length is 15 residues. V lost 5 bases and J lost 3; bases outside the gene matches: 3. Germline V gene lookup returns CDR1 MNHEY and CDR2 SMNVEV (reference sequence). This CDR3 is CASSPGTGGYNEQFF. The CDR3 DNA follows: TGTGCCAGCAGTCCGGGGACAGGGGGCTACAATGAGCAGTTCTTC.

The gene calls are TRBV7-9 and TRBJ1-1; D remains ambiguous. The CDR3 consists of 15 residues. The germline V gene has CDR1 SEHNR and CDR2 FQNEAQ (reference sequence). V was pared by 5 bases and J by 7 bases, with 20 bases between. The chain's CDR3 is CASSPKEAIEDEAFF. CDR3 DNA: TGTGCCAGCAGCCCCAAGGAGGCAATCGAGGATGAAGCTTTCTTT.

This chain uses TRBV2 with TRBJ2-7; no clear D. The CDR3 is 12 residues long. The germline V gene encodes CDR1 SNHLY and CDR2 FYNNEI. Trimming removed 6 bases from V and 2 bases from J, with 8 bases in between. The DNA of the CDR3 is TGTGCCAGCAGATCGGACCCCTACGAGCAGTACTTC. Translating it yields CASRSDPYEQYF.

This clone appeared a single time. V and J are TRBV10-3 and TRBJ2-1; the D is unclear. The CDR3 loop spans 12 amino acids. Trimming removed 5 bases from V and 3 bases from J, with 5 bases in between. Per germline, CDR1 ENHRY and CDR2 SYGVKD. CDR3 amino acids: CAISSSYNEQFF. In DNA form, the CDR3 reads TGTGCCATCAGTAGCAGCTACAATGAGCAGTTCTTC.

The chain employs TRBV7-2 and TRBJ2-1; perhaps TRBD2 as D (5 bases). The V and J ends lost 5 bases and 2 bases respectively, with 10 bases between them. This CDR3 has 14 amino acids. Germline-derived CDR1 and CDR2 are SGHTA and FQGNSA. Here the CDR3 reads CASSLGSPYNEQFF. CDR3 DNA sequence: TGTGCCAGCAGCCTTGGGAGCCCCTACAATGAGCAGTTCTTC.